Below, 15 T cell receptor beta chains from the same sample are listed, as sequenced in a study of cytomegalovirus exposure and HLA in healthy donors (TCRdb year 2017). The library relied on the immunoSEQ multiplex PCR assay. What TCRdb holds here is the immuneACCESS table cut down to in-frame rearrangements. Part of the clones is not present; checked against another copy, under half of the missing clones reflect an unresolved V gene, and the others are unexplained. This sample holds around 300,000 clones; roughly 90% were observed only once. Approximately 0.96% of the sample comes from the top ten. The sequenced sample consisted of PBMCs. The source of these receptors is a man aged 25-45 years in good health and CMV-seronegative.

The table lists this clone with a few counts. J is TRBJ1-5 and V is TRBV5-1; D is possibly TRBD1 (5 bases). Deletions cut 4 bases from V and 3 bases from J, with 14 bases between. The germline CDR1 and CDR2 sequences are SGHRS and YFSETQ. CDR3 length: 15 residues. CDR3 DNA: TGCGCCAGCAGCATAGGGACTGCAGCCAATCAGCCCCAGCATTTT. Residues: CASSIGTAANQPQHF.

The rearrangement joins TRBV7-9 to TRBJ2-2; possible D gene TRBD1, 5 bases. V dropped 5 bases and J dropped 4 bases, with 17 bases sitting between them. Germline V CDR1 and CDR2: SEHNR, FQNEAQ (reference sequence). There are 16 residues in the CDR3. The CDR3 DNA reads as TGTGCCAGCAGCAGACGACAGAAGCGCGGCACCGGGGAGCTGTTTTTT. Protein product: CASSRRQKRGTGELFF. The whole variable domain, remainder taken from reference TRBV7-9 and TRBJ2-2, is DTGVSQNPRHKITKRGQNVTFRCDPISEHNRLYWYRQTLGQGPEFLTYFQNEAQLEKSRLLSDRFSAERPKGSFSTLEIQRTEQGDSAMYLCASSRRQKRGTGELFFGEGSRLTVL.

V and J are TRBV19 and TRBJ1-2; TRBD1 agrees at 8 bases. CDR1 is LNHDA and CDR2 is SQIVND in the germline V gene (reference sequence). This CDR3 contains 16 residues. J gave up 4 bases and V 2 bases, and 9 bases lay outside the gene matches. As DNA, the CDR3 is TGTGCCAGTAGTATACTTGGGGGGACAGGAACCTATGGCTACACCTTC. It specifies CASSILGGTGTYGYTF. Full variable domain (rest looked up from reference TRBV19 and TRBJ1-2): DGGITQSPKYLFRKEGQNVTLSCEQNLNHDAMYWYRQDPGQGLRLIYYSQIVNDFQKGDIAEGYSVSREKKESFPLTVTSAQKNPTAFYLCASSILGGTGTYGYTFGSGTRLTVV.

This clone was found once. The V gene is TRBV13, the J gene TRBJ2-1; D is perhaps TRBD2 (6 bases). The germline gives CDR1 PRHDT, CDR2 FYEKMQ (reference sequence). This CDR3 has 13 residues. Trimming left V 5 bases short and J 10 bases short, with 15 bases between. CDR3: CASSPWDFREQFF. Here the CDR3 DNA reads TGTGCCAGCAGCCCTTGGGACTTCAGGGAGCAGTTCTTC.

The CDR3 loop reads CASSLSLAGEQFF. As DNA, the CDR3 is TGTGCCAGCAGCTTGAGTCTAGCGGGGGAGCAGTTCTTC. The rearrangement joins TRBV11-3 to TRBJ2-1; 9 positions agree with TRBD2. CDR3 length equals 13 residues. Trimming took 3 bases from V and 10 from J; bases not matched to a gene: 4. Looked up from germline, CDR1 is SGHNT and CDR2 is YENEEA.

This chain joins TRBV29-1 and TRBJ1-2; D may be TRBD1 (6 bases). This CDR3 spans 15 amino acids. V lost 4 bases and J lost 0, with 15 bases in between. CDR1 is SQVTM and CDR2 is ANQGSEA in the germline V gene. The CDR3 bases are TGCAGCGTTGTCCCTACAGGGTTAGCTAACTATGGCTACACCTTC. This translates into CSVVPTGLANYGYTF. Variable domain in full (rest from reference TRBV29-1 and TRBJ1-2): SAVISQKPSRDICQRGTSLTIQCQVDSQVTMMFWYRQQPGQSLTLIATANQGSEATYESGFVIDKFPISRPNLTFSTLTVSNMSPEDSSIYLCSVVPTGLANYGYTFGSGTRLTVV.

This chain uses TRBV30 with TRBJ2-3; 7 bases are shared with TRBD1. The V and J ends lost 3 bases and 6 bases, in that order; junction bases with no gene match: 6. The CDR3 covers 13 residues. Germline-derived CDR1 and CDR2 are GTSNPN and SVGIG (reference sequence). As DNA, the CDR3 is TGTGCCTGGAGCACGGGACAGTGGGATACGCAGTATTTT. Its protein product is CAWSTGQWDTQYF. The whole variable domain, filled in from reference TRBV30 and TRBJ2-3, reads SQTIHQWPATLVQPVGSPLSLECTVEGTSNPNLYWYRQAAGRGLQLLFYSVGIGQISSEVPQNLSASRPQDRQFILSSKKLLLSDSGFYLCAWSTGQWDTQYFGPGTRLTVL.

A word on this clone: The same CDR3 can be traced to other DNA sequences in this sample. The chain is built from TRBV9 and TRBJ2-2, with D unresolved. V was cut by 0 bases and J by 2 bases, with 8 bases left in between. This CDR3 is 15 amino acids long. CDR1 and CDR2 (germline): SGDLS, YYNGEE. This CDR3 reads CASSVGRVNTGELFF. CDR3 in DNA: TGTGCCAGCAGCGTAGGTCGGGTAAACACCGGGGAGCTGTTTTTT. The full variable domain, rest sourced from reference TRBV9 and TRBJ2-2, is DSGVTQTPKHLITATGQRVTLRCSPRSGDLSVYWYQQSLDQGLQFLIQYYNGEERAKGNILERFSAQQFPDLHSELNLSSLELGDSALYFCASSVGRVNTGELFFGEGSRLTVL.

The chain joins TRBV30 to TRBJ1-5; no reliable D call. Per the germline V gene, CDR1 is GTSNPN and CDR2 is SVGIG (reference sequence). V shed 3 bases and J shed 3 bases, with 12 bases lying between them. The CDR3 is 14 amino acids. For the CDR3, the DNA is TGTGCCTGGAGCCTAGGTCACAACAATCAGCCCCAGCATTTT. The encoded protein is CAWSLGHNNQPQHF.

V usage is TRBV11-3 and J usage is TRBJ2-7; a weak D match, TRBD1 (6 bases). Germline V gives CDR1 SGHNT, CDR2 YENEEA. The CDR3 sequence is 13 residues long. The V end lost 5 bases, the J end lost 2 bases, and 10 bases lay between the germline ends. CDR3 residues: CASSMTGAYEQYF. For the CDR3, the DNA is TGTGCCAGCAGCATGACAGGAGCCTACGAGCAGTACTTC.

The rearrangement links TRBV19 to TRBJ2-1, with 7 nucleotides matching TRBD1. The V gene's germline CDR1 is LNHDA and CDR2 SQIVND (reference sequence). The CDR3 totals 16 residues. J was trimmed by 4 bases and V by 5 bases; bases with no gene match: 11. CDR3 bases: TGTGCCAGTAGTCCCTCACGACAGGGTGATTACAATGAGCAGTTCTTC. It translates to CASSPSRQGDYNEQFF. The variable domain in full, with the rest retrieved from reference TRBV19 and TRBJ2-1, is DGGITQSPKYLFRKEGQNVTLSCEQNLNHDAMYWYRQDPGQGLRLIYYSQIVNDFQKGDIAEGYSVSREKKESFPLTVTSAQKNPTAFYLCASSPSRQGDYNEQFFGPGTRLTVL.

The rearrangement links TRBV5-1 to TRBJ1-1; possible D gene TRBD1, 6 bases. The V gene's germline CDR1 is SGHRS and CDR2 YFSETQ. Trimming left V 4 bases short and J 2 bases short, with 21 bases between. CDR3 length: 17 amino acids. CDR3 in DNA: TGCGCCAGCAGCATACGCGGGGGGCCTGGTGGAAACACTGAAGCTTTCTTT. This codes for CASSIRGGPGGNTEAFF.

This chain uses TRBV6-5 with TRBJ2-7; TRBD1 agrees at 8 bases. V was clipped by 2 bases and J by 1 base; unmatched bases: 4. This CDR3 region has 15 residues. The V gene's germline CDR1 is MNHEY and CDR2 SVGAGI. For the CDR3, the DNA is TGTGCCAGCAGTTACGGTGGGACAGGTTCCTACGAGCAGTACTTC. Translated, it gives CASSYGGTGSYEQYF.

The chain uses TRBV29-1 and TRBJ2-1; D is undetermined. Germline CDR1 is SQVTM and CDR2 is ANQGSEA. V gave up 2 bases and J gave up 10 bases, with 21 bases separating them. The CDR3 is 15 residues long. CDR3 residues: CSVEPSGLVQKEQFF. CDR3 in DNA: TGCAGCGTTGAACCGTCTGGTTTGGTACAGAAGGAGCAGTTCTTC.

The J gene is TRBJ1-5, the V gene TRBV6-5; no clear D. This CDR3 spans 15 amino acids. In germline, CDR1 is MNHEY, CDR2 SVGAGI. V shed 4 bases and J shed 3 bases, with 13 bases lying between them. CDR3 protein: CASSSERGNNQPQHF. The CDR3 region has the DNA TGTGCCAGCAGTTCGGAGAGAGGTAACAATCAGCCCCAGCATTTT.